These 23 T cell receptor beta chains share one sample of origin, sequenced in a study of neurological immune-mediated disorders. The time point: longitudinal time-point 2. MiXCR, run by TCRdb on the 5' RACE reads, gives a single entry per CDR3 protein. The sample includes 70,000 to 90,000 distinct CDR3 sequences, 5% to 6% seen only once; the top ten take approximately 8%. The sample comprised PBMCs. The receptors were sampled from a woman in her fifties or sixties with multiple sclerosis.

This clonotype has a count of ten or more. The junction does not match germline at one end; this may be a read error. The chain carries TRBV5-1 and TRBJ2-5; D ambiguous. The CDR3 length is 12 residues. Germline-derived CDR1 and CDR2 are SGHRS and YFSETQ. CDR3 DNA: TGTGCCAGCAGTTTAAGCCAAGAGACCCAGTACTTC. Translation gives CASSLSQETQYF.

This clonotype has just a few counts. The V call is TRBV7-8, the J call TRBJ2-1; D gene uncertain. CDR1 SGHVS and CDR2 FQNEAQ come from the germline V gene. Trimming removed 5 bases from V and 1 base from J, with 12 bases in between. The CDR3 spans 15 residues. Written as DNA, the CDR3 is TGTGCCAGCAGCCACTCCCGGTATTCCTACAATGAGCAGTTCTTC. This sequence encodes CASSHSRYSYNEQFF.

This clonotype was counted ten times or more. This chain uses TRBV20-1 with TRBJ1-5; tentatively, D is TRBD1 (5 bases). The CDR3 is 15 residues long. Germline CDR1 DFQATT, CDR2 SNEGSKA (reference sequence). Trimming cost V 2 bases and J 3 bases, with 14 bases left between them. CDR3 in DNA: TGCAGTGCTAGAACGCCCGCAGGGTACAATCAGCCCCAGCATTTT. Its translation is CSARTPAGYNQPQHF.

This chain links TRBV10-1 with TRBJ1-1; maybe TRBD1 (6 bases). This CDR3 has 16 amino acids. V was trimmed by 6 bases and J by 10 bases, leaving 27 bases between them. Germline CDR1 WNHNN, CDR2 SYGVQD (reference sequence). DNA of the CDR3: TGCGCCAGCAGGGAAACAGGGTGGGGTGGACTGCTGCGAGCTTTCTTT. Protein product: CASRETGWGGLLRAFF.

Ten or more counts support this clonotype. V and J are TRBV20-1 and TRBJ1-2; D call uncertain. The ends were cut back, 4 bases at V and 4 bases at J, with 13 bases in the middle. CDR3 length: 13 residues. CDR1 and CDR2 from the germline V gene are DFQATT and SNEGSKA (reference sequence). The CDR3 region is CSAILPVAYGYTF. Written as DNA, the CDR3 is TGCAGTGCTATACTTCCCGTGGCCTATGGCTACACCTTC.

This clonotype was counted many times. This rearrangement joins TRBV20-1 to TRBJ2-7; 9 bases fit TRBD2. V was pared by 0 bases and J by 4 bases, with 7 bases of the junction left unmatched. In germline, CDR1 is DFQATT, CDR2 SNEGSKA (reference sequence). This CDR3 comprises 15 residues. CDR3 DNA: TGCAGTGCTAGAGATAGGAGCGGGGGGCAATACGAGCAGTACTTC. Amino acid sequence: CSARDRSGGQYEQYF.

This clonotype was counted at least ten times. CDR3 loop: CASSFSQANEKLFF. CDR3 in DNA: TGTGCCAGCAGTTTCTCACAGGCTAATGAAAAACTGTTTTTT. The gene calls are TRBV12-3 or TRBV12-4 and TRBJ1-4; D may be TRBD1 (5 bases). The CDR3 contains 14 residues. V was trimmed by 3 bases and J by 3 bases, leaving 8 bases between them.

Many counts were recorded for this clonotype. This rearrangement joins TRBV6-5 to TRBJ1-2; D may be TRBD1 (5 bases). Trimming took off 7 bases at V and 0 bases at J, with 18 bases between the two ends. The V gene's germline CDR1 is MNHEY and CDR2 SVGAGI. The CDR3 is 16 residues long. CDR3 sequence (DNA): TGTGCCAGCAATATTCTCCAGGGATCGACTAACTATGGCTACACCTTC. Encoded protein: CASNILQGSTNYGYTF.

This clonotype was seen at least ten times. This chain joins TRBV7-2 and TRBJ1-2; D unclear. The germline gives CDR1 SGHTA, CDR2 FQGNSA. V shed 3 bases and J shed 9 bases, with 17 bases lying between them. This CDR3 is built from 14 residues. The CDR3 here is CASSFTDGTSSYTF. In DNA form, the CDR3 reads TGTGCCAGCAGCTTTACGGACGGTACTTCAAGCTACACCTTC.

This clonotype has a count of ten or more. The rearrangement joins TRBV21-1 to TRBJ2-7; the table gives TRBD2 as D, unverified against the DNA. TRBV21-1 is labeled a pseudogene. The CDR3 sequence is 14 residues long. CDR3 in DNA: TGTGCCAGCAGCAACGGGACCGCCCTTGGTGAGCAGTACTTC. Translated, it gives CASSNGTALGEQYF.

This clonotype was detected ten times or more. This chain links TRBV13 with TRBJ1-1, with a possible D match to TRBD1 (6 bases). This CDR3 has 14 residues. Looked up from germline, CDR1 is PRHDT and CDR2 is FYEKMQ (reference sequence). The germline V and J ends were trimmed by 1 base and 1 base, with 7 bases remaining between them. The CDR3 coding sequence is TGTGCCAGCAGCTTAGACAGGGAGAACACTGAAGCTTTCTTT. Protein: CASSLDRENTEAFF.

This clonotype was seen many times. The rearrangement uses TRBV7-6 and TRBJ1-1; 10 bases align to TRBD1. Germline CDR1 SGHVS, CDR2 FNYEAQ. J was trimmed by 11 bases and V by 5 bases; bases with no gene match: 8. The CDR3 spans 13 residues. The CDR3 here is CASSPQKDRGAFF. The CDR3, as DNA: TGTGCCAGCAGCCCGCAAAAGGACAGGGGGGCTTTCTTT.

This clonotype has more than one count but fewer than ten. V gene TRBV18 combines with J gene TRBJ1-1; 7 nucleotides match TRBD1. Germline loops: CDR1 KGHSH, CDR2 LQKENI. Unmatched junction bases numbered 7, after V lost 4 bases and J lost 2 bases. CDR3 size: 15 residues. CDR3 in DNA: TGTGCCAGCTCACTACCGACAGGGAGTAACACTGAAGCTTTCTTT. Translating gives CASSLPTGSNTEAFF.

This clonotype was counted at least ten times. The V and J genes are TRBV20-1 and TRBJ2-1, with no clear D. The V and J ends lost 3 bases and 4 bases respectively, with 4 bases between them. This CDR3 region has 11 residues. Germline V gene data show CDR1 as DFQATT and CDR2 as SNEGSKA (reference sequence). The CDR3 is CSARQYNEQFF. In nucleotides, the CDR3 is TGCAGTGCTAGGCAGTACAATGAGCAGTTCTTC.

Many counts were recorded for this clonotype. This chain uses TRBV15 with TRBJ1-5, with D perhaps matching TRBD1 (5 bases). CDR3 length: 14 residues. Germline-derived CDR1 and CDR2 are LNHNV and YYDKDF (reference sequence). Trimming removed 2 bases at V and 5 bases at J, with 10 bases between. CDR3 region: CATSRRGVDQPQHF. The DNA for the CDR3 is TGTGCCACCAGCAGAAGGGGAGTGGATCAGCCCCAGCATTTT.

This clonotype was picked up many times. At one end the junction does not follow the germline gene, possibly because of a read error. The rearrangement links TRBV5-1 to TRBJ2-1, with TRBD1 matching over 7 bases. The CDR3 is made up of 13 amino acids. Germline V gene data show CDR1 as SGHRS and CDR2 as YFSETQ. CDR3 sequence reads: CASSLDYGQERFF. The CDR3 coding sequence is TGCGCCAGCAGCTTGGATTACGGACAGGAGCGGTTCTTC. Full variable domain (missing parts from reference TRBV5-1 and TRBJ2-1): KAGVTQTPRYLIKTRGQQVTLSCSPISGHRSVSWYQQTPGQGLQFLFEYFSETQRNKGNFPGRFSGRQFSNSRSEMNVSTLELGDSALYLCASSLDYGQERFFGPGTRLTVL.

This clonotype was counted many times. V is TRBV5-1 and J is TRBJ1-3, with D perhaps TRBD1 (6 bases). V lost 1 base and J 6 bases, leaving 11 bases between the germline ends. Germline lookup yields CDR1 SGHRS and CDR2 YFSETQ. The CDR3 runs 14 residues. The chain's CDR3 is CASSLLGQTNTIYF. The CDR3 DNA sequence: TGCGCCAGCAGCTTGCTCGGACAGACAAACACCATATATTTT.

This clonotype was seen many times. This sequence joins TRBV5-1 and TRBJ2-7, with a possible D match to TRBD1 (6 bases). Germline CDR1 and CDR2: SGHRS and YFSETQ. This CDR3 is built from 15 residues. V was clipped by 0 bases and J by 0 bases, with 10 bases between them. The CDR3 loop is CASSLVRDTSYEQYF. Written as DNA, the CDR3 is TGCGCCAGCAGCTTGGTAAGGGACACCTCCTACGAGCAGTACTTC.

The sample holds many counts of this clonotype. This chain connects TRBV20-1 to TRBJ1-1; 7 nucleotides line up with TRBD1. CDR1 is DFQATT and CDR2 is SNEGSKA in the germline V gene (reference sequence). The trim removed 5 bases at V and 0 bases at J, leaving 9 bases unmatched. The CDR3 is 15 amino acids. This CDR3 is CSAGTDIGMNTEAFF. In DNA form, the CDR3 reads TGCAGTGCTGGGACAGATATAGGGATGAACACTGAAGCTTTCTTT.

This clonotype was seen at least ten times. This chain connects TRBV3-1 to TRBJ2-1; 9 positions match TRBD2. CDR3 length equals 14 residues. Germline values: CDR1 LGHDT, CDR2 YNNKEL (reference sequence). Losses at the gene ends were 0 bases for V and 12 bases for J; bases not matched to a gene: 6. CDR3 sequence: CASSQEVAGVGQFF. CDR3 DNA sequence: TGTGCCAGCAGCCAAGAGGTAGCGGGGGTCGGGCAGTTCTTC.

This clonotype has at least ten counts. This sequence joins TRBV7-2 and TRBJ2-3; 8 positions match TRBD2. V was pared by 3 bases and J by 2 bases, with 4 bases of the junction left unmatched. The V gene's germline CDR1 is SGHTA and CDR2 FQGNSA. The CDR3 extends over 15 amino acids. The CDR3 region is CASSFAGGYTDTQYF. DNA for the CDR3: TGTGCCAGCAGCTTTGCGGGGGGCTACACAGATACGCAGTATTTT.

This clonotype has at least ten counts. This chain uses TRBV2 with TRBJ2-3, with unresolved D. V shed 3 bases and J shed 0 bases, with 7 bases lying between them. The CDR3 runs 14 residues. Germline V gene sequence: CDR1 SNHLY, CDR2 FYNNEI. The CDR3 region is CASSDPRSTDTQYF. In DNA, the CDR3 is TGTGCCAGCAGTGATCCGAGGAGCACAGATACGCAGTATTTT.

This clonotype was detected ten times or more. CDR3 nucleotide sequence: TGTGCCAGCAGTCGGGAGCGGGGCTCCTCCTACGAGCAGTACTTC. Translating gives CASSRERGSSYEQYF. The chain carries TRBV7-9 and TRBJ2-7; 7 bases fit TRBD2. With 6 bases clipped from V and 0 bases from J, the junction kept 8 bases outside the gene matches. This CDR3 is built from 15 residues. Germline V gives CDR1 SEHNR, CDR2 FQNEAQ (reference sequence).